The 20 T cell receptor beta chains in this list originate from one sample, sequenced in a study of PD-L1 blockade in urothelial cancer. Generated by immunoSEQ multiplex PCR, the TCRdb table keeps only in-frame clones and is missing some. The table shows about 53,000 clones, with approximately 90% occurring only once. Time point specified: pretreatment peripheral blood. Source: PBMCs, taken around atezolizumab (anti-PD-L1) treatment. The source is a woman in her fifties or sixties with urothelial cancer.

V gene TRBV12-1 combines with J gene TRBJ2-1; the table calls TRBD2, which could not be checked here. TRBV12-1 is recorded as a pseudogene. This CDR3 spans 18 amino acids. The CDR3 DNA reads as TGTGCCAGCACCCTGGGACGGAGTCTAGCGGGGGGGGCAGGCGAGCAGTTCTTC. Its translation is CASTLGRSLAGGAGEQFF.

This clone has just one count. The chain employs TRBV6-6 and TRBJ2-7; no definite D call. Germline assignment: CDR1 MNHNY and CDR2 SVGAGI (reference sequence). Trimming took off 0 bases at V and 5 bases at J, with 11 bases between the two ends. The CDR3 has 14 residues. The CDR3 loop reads CASSYSYGSHEQYF. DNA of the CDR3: TGTGCCAGCAGTTACTCCTACGGTTCGCACGAGCAGTACTTC.

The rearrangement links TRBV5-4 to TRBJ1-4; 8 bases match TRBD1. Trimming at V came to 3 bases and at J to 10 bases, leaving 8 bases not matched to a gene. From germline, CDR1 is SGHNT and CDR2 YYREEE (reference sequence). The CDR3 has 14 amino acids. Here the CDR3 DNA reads TGTGCCAGCAGCTCCGGGACAGGCACTGGAAAACTGTTTTTT. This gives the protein CASSSGTGTGKLFF.

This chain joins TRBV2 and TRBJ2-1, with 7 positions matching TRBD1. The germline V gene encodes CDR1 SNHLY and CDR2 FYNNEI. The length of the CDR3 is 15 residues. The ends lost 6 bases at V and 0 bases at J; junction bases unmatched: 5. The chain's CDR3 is CASRMTGPSYNEQFF. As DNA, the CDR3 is TGTGCCAGCAGGATGACAGGGCCCTCCTACAATGAGCAGTTCTTC.

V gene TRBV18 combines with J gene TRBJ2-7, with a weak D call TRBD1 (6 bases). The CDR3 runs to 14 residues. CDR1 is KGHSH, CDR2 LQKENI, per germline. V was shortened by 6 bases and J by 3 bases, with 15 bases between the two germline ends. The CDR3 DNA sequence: TGTGCCAGCTCTATCGGTAAGGGGGTCTACGAGCAGTACTTC. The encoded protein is CASSIGKGVYEQYF.

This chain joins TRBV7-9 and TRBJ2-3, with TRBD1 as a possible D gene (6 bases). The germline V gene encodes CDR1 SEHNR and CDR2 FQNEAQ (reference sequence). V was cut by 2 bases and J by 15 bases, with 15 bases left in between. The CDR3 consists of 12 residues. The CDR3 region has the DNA TGTGCCAGCAGCTTATTAGGGGGTTTCGGATATTTT. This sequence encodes CASSLLGGFGYF.

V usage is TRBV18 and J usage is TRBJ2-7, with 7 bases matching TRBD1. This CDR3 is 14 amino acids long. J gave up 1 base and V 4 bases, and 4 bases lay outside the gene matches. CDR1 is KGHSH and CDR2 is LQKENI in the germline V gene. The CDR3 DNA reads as TGTGCCAGCTCACTGACAGGGTTATCCTACGAGCAGTACTTC. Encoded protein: CASSLTGLSYEQYF.

The CDR3 region has the DNA TGTGCCAGCAGTTCCGGACAGGCTAGCTACGAGCAGTACTTC. Amino acids: CASSSGQASYEQYF. The chain employs TRBV27 and TRBJ2-7; 7 nucleotides agree with TRBD1. Germline CDR1 and CDR2: MNHEY and SMNVEV (reference sequence). The CDR3 has 14 residues. The V gene end was trimmed by 4 bases and the J gene end by 3 bases; junction bases not matched to a gene: 6.

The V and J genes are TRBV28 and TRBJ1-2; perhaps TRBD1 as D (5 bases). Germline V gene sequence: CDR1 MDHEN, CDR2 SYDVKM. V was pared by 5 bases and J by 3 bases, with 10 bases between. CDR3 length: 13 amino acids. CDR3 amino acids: CASSGGGHYGYTF. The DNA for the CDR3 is TGTGCCAGCAGTGGGGGGGGACACTATGGCTACACCTTC.

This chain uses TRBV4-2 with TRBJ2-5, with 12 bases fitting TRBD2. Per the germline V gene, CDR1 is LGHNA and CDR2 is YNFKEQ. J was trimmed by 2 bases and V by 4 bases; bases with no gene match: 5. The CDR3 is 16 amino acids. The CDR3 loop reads CASSRGTSGLQETQYF. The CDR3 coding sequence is TGTGCCAGCAGCCGAGGGACTAGCGGGCTACAAGAGACCCAGTACTTC.

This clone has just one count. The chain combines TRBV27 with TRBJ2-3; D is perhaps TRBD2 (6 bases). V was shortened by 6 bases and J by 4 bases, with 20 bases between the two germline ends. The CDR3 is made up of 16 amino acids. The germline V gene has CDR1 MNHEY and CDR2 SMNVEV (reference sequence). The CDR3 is CASRGSSAEGADTQYF. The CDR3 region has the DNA TGTGCCAGCAGGGGGTCCTCCGCGGAGGGTGCAGATACGCAGTATTTT.

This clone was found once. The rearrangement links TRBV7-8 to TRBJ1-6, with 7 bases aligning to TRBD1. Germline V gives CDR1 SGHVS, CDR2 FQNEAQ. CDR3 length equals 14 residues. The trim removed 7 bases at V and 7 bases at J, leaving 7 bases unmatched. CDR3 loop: CASTRDRANSPLHF. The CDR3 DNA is TGTGCCAGCACCCGAGACAGGGCGAATTCACCCCTCCACTTT.

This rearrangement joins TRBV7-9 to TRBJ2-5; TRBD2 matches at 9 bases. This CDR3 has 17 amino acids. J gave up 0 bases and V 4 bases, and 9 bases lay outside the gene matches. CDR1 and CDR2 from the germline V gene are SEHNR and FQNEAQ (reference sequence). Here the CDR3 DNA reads TGTGCCAGCAGCTACCCTCGGACTAGCGCCAACCAAGAGACCCAGTACTTC. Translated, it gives CASSYPRTSANQETQYF.

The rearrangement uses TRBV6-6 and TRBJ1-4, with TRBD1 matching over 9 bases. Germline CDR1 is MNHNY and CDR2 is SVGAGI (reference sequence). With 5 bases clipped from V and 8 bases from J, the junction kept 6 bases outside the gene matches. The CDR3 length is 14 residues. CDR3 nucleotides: TGTGCCAGCAGTAACACAGGGGGCGGCGAAAAACTGTTTTTT. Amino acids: CASSNTGGGEKLFF.

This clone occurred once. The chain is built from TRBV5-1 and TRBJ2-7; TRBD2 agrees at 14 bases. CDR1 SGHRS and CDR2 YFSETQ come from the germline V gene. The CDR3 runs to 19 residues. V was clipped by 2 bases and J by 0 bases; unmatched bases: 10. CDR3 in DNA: TGCGCCAGCAGCTTATTAACGGGACTAGCGGGAGCCCGCTCCTACGAGCAGTACTTC. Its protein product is CASSLLTGLAGARSYEQYF.

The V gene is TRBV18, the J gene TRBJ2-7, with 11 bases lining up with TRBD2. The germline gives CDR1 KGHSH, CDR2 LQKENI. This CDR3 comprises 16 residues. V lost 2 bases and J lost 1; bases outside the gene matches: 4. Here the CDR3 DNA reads TGTGCCAGCTCACCATTGCGACTAGCGGGATCCTACGAGCAGTACTTC. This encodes CASSPLRLAGSYEQYF. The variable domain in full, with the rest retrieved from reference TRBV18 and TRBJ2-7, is NAGVMQNPRHLVRRRGQEARLRCSPMKGHSHVYWYRQLPEEGLKFMVYLQKENIIDESGMPKERFSAEFPKEGPSILRIQQVVRGDSAAYFCASSPLRLAGSYEQYFGPGTRLTVT.

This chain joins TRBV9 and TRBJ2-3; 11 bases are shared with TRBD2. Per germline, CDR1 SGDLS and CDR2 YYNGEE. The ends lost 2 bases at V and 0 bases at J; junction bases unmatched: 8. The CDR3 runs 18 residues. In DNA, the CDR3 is TGTGCCAGCAGCGTTGGGCTAGCGGGGGGCCTTAGCACAGATACGCAGTATTTT. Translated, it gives CASSVGLAGGLSTDTQYF.

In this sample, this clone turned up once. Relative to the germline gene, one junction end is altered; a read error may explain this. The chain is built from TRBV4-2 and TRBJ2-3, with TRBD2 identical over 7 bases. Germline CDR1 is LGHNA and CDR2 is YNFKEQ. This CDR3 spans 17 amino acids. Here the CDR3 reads CASSQGTSGVVTDTQYF. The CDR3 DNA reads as TGTGCCAGCAGTCAAGGGACCAGCGGGGTAGTAACAGATACGCAGTATTTT.

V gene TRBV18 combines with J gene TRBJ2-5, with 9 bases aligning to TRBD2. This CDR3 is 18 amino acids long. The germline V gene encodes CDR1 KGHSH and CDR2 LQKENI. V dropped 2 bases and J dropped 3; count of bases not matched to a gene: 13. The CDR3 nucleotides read TGTGCCAGCTCACCAATTGGGACTAGCAACACCCAAAAAGAGACCCAGTACTTC. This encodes CASSPIGTSNTQKETQYF.

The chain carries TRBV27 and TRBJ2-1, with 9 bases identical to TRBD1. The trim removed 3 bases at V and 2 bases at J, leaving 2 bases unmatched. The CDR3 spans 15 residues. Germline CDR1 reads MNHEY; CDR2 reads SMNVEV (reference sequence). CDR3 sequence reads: CASSLDRGPYNEQFF. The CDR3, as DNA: TGTGCCAGCAGTTTGGACAGGGGCCCCTACAATGAGCAGTTCTTC.